These T cell receptor beta chains were read from a single sample in a study of identical twins. Each CDR3 protein is one row after TCRdb ran MiXCR on the 5' RACE reads. This sample carries under 450,000 distinct CDR3 sequences, less than 20% of them seen once, and the ten largest clones take 12%. The specimen was naive T cells sorted from blood. The receptors originated from a man between 50 and 59 years old in good health. The CDR3 runs from the conserved cysteine through the conserved F or W. The D gene is left open where the match is weak. Part of the rows lack a size; the others show once, few, many or a class for expanded clones.

d_gene	j_gene	v_gene	len	abundance	CDR3nt	CDR3aa
-	TRBJ2-2	TRBV15	12	-	TGTGCCACCAGCAGGGATATTGGGGAGCTGTTTTTT	CATSRDIGELFF
TRBD1	TRBJ1-6	TRBV2	15	-	TGTGCCAGCACCACATTGGGACAGGGTAATTCACCCCTCCACTTT	CASTTLGQGNSPLHF
-	TRBJ1-2	TRBV9	14	few	TGTGCCAGCAGCCGGGACGGATCTAACTATGGCTACACCTTC	CASSRDGSNYGYTF
-	TRBJ2-3	TRBV29-1	14	many	TGCAGCGCCGAAGGGGGGAGGGACACAGATACGCAGTATTTT	CSAEGGRDTDTQYF
-	TRBJ2-1	TRBV24-1	17	many	TGTGCCACCAGTGACGTGGGGCCCGGGCGGTCCTACAATGAGCAGTTCTTC	CATSDVGPGRSYNEQFF
-	TRBJ2-5	TRBV7-2	17	-	TGTGCCAGCAGTTTAGCTGGAGTCGGAACGTACCAAGAGACCCAGTACTTC	CASSLAGVGTYQETQYF
TRBD2	TRBJ2-2	TRBV9	17	many	TGTGCCAGCAGCGTAGATCTCCTAGCGGGAGTCACCGGGGAGCTGTTTTTT	CASSVDLLAGVTGELFF
TRBD2	TRBJ2-5	TRBV11-1	15	-	TGTGCCAGCAGCCCGGGACTAGCAGTGGAGGAGACCCAGTACTTC	CASSPGLAVEETQYF
TRBD2	TRBJ2-1	TRBV6-2/TRBV6-3	16	few	TGTGCCAGCAGTTACGCTAGCGGCCATTCATACAATGAGCAGTTCTTC	CASSYASGHSYNEQFF
-	TRBJ1-5	TRBV6-2/TRBV6-3	15	many	TGTGCCAGCAGACAGGGCCCATCTTCCCATCAGCCCCAGCATTTT	CASRQGPSSHQPQHF
-	TRBJ2-7	TRBV20-1	11	many	TGCAGTGCTAGACTACTCTACGAGCAGTACTTC	CSARLLYEQYF
-	TRBJ2-7	TRBV12-3/TRBV12-4	13	many	TGTGCCAGCAGTATACAGGGTTTCTACGAGCAGTACTTC	CASSIQGFYEQYF
TRBD2	TRBJ2-5	TRBV4-2	15	many	TGTGCCAGTCAAACCGGGACTAGCGGGAAAGAGACCCAGTACTTC	CASQTGTSGKETQYF
-	TRBJ2-1	TRBV20-1	15	-	TGCAGTGCTACCCCGGCCCGGGGAACACTTCGTGAGCAGTTCTTC	CSATPARGTLREQFF
-	TRBJ1-4	TRBV12-3/TRBV12-4	13	many	TGTGCCAGCAGCCTTGTGGGGGGAGAAAAACTGTTTTTT	CASSLVGGEKLFF
-	TRBJ2-7	TRBV7-2	14	many	TGTGCCAGCAGCCCAGGGGCTCGGTCCTACGAGCAGTACTTC	CASSPGARSYEQYF
-	TRBJ1-2	TRBV25-1	13	-	TGTGCCAGCAGTGATCCCAGGGGCTATGGCTACACCTTC	CASSDPRGYGYTF
-	TRBJ2-7	TRBV5-1	14	-	TGCGCCAGCAGCTTGCTCCCAGGCCTCTACGAGCAGTACTTC	CASSLLPGLYEQYF
-	TRBJ2-5	TRBV27	17	-	TGTGCCAGCAGTCCAACTCGGAGACAGGGACTAGGAGAGACCCAGTACTTC	CASSPTRRQGLGETQYF
TRBD2	TRBJ2-1	TRBV5-4	13	-	TGTGCCAGCAGTAGCGGGAGGGAGGTGGAGCAGTTCTTC	CASSSGREVEQFF
-	TRBJ1-5	TRBV6-5	15	few	TGTGCCAGCAGTTATGGGAGCTATAGCAATCAGCCCCAGCATTTT	CASSYGSYSNQPQHF
-	TRBJ2-1	TRBV7-8	12	-	TGTGCCAGCAGCTCCAGGGCTCATGAGCAGTTCTTC	CASSSRAHEQFF
TRBD1	TRBJ2-1	TRBV7-9	15	few	TGTGCCAGCAGCCACGGGGACAGGGGATTTGTTGAGCAGTTCTTC	CASSHGDRGFVEQFF
TRBD1	TRBJ2-7	TRBV4-3	16	-	TGCGCCAGCAGCCAAGAATACCAGGGGGCTTACTACGAGCAGTACTTC	CASSQEYQGAYYEQYF
TRBD1	TRBJ2-7	TRBV5-5	15	-	TGTGCCAGCAGCGGTCCCGGGACAGGGAGGCACGAGCAGTACTTC	CASSGPGTGRHEQYF
-	TRBJ2-1	TRBV5-1	14	-	TGCGCCAGCAGCTTGGGACCACAGGGCAATGAGCAGTTCTTC	CASSLGPQGNEQFF
-	TRBJ2-7	TRBV27	15	-	TGTGCCAGCAGGGACTCCAGGGCGGCCTTGGGCGAGCAGTACTTC	CASRDSRAALGEQYF
TRBD2	TRBJ2-3	TRBV9	14	-	TGTGCCAGCAGCGTAGGCGGGAGGACAGATACGCAGTATTTT	CASSVGGRTDTQYF
-	TRBJ2-1	TRBV29-1	14	few	TGCAGCGTTGGTCGGGCTATATCCTACAATGAGCAGTTCTTC	CSVGRAISYNEQFF
TRBD1	TRBJ1-2	TRBV29-1	13	many	TGCAGCGTCGCCGGACAGGCGTACTATGGCTACACCTTC	CSVAGQAYYGYTF
TRBD2	TRBJ2-7	TRBV27	16	many	TGTGCCAGCAGTCCCCTCGGGACTAGCGGCTCCTACGAGCAGTACTTC	CASSPLGTSGSYEQYF
-	TRBJ1-2	TRBV24-1	12	-	TGTGCCACCAGTGATTCAGGGTCTGGCTACACCTTC	CATSDSGSGYTF
TRBD2	TRBJ2-1	TRBV20-1	14	many	TGCTTGGGAGGGCCGGTTGGTTCCTACAATGAGCAGTTCTTC	CLGGPVGSYNEQFF
-	TRBJ1-4	TRBV7-2	16	-	TGTGCCAGCAGCTCATATCCGGCTGCAACTAATGAAAAACTGTTTTTT	CASSSYPAATNEKLFF
-	TRBJ2-7	TRBV20-1	13	-	TGCAGTGCTAGAGCCTACTCCTACTACGAGCAGTACTTC	CSARAYSYYEQYF
TRBD1	TRBJ2-5	TRBV20-1	13	few	TGCAGTGCTAACAGGGGGCGCCAAGAGACCCAGTACTTC	CSANRGRQETQYF
TRBD2	TRBJ2-1	TRBV4-1	17	-	TGCGCCAGCAGCCACGACGGGACTAGCGGGGTTAACAATGAGCAGTTCTTC	CASSHDGTSGVNNEQFF
-	TRBJ2-5	TRBV7-2	16	many	TGTGCCAGCAGCTTAGGTGTTACCGCCTACCAAGAGACCCAGTACTTC	CASSLGVTAYQETQYF
-	TRBJ2-7	TRBV10-3	14	many	TGTGCCATCAGTGAGCCCTTTAGTTCCTACGAGCAGTACTTC	CAISEPFSSYEQYF
-	TRBJ1-6	TRBV7-9	12	-	TGTGCCAGCACGGGGTTGAGCGAACCCCTCCACTTT	CASTGLSEPLHF